A single T cell receptor (beta chain) is shown here with its context. This receptor's antigen is unknown. This entry comes from a study of cytomegalovirus exposure and HLA in healthy donors (dated by TCRdb to about 2017). Turning to the overall study: In an earlier analysis of some 550 of the donors, around 290 Gb of sequence data and some 100 million unique TCR beta sequences from about 179 million T cells were reported. About five DR-DQ haplotypes were treated as single units for association and clustering because of strong linkage in the cohort. The study aimed to test whether cataloging public T cell receptors could reveal signatures of past pathogen exposure. To predict cytomegalovirus infection status, the study combined high-throughput TCR immunosequencing, statistical association of individual TCRs with disease status, and machine learning. The genetic ancestry cluster associated with self-reported Caucasian donors included roughly four fifths of the 300 to 450 genotyped donors. Alongside the repertoire data, information on donor age, sex, ethnicity and CMV serostatus was compiled. An early release that covered fewer than 800 HLA-typed donors contained approximately 300 gigabases of sequencing data and roughly 84 million unique TCR sequences. The later analysis used no new phenotypic data to find candidate immune exposures, relying instead on TCR beta sequences and their occurrence across donors. The number of donors typed differed by locus, with about 629-640 for A, B, C, DRB1 and DQB1, 522 for DQA1, 606 for DPA1, and some 450 for DPB1. Among about 400 genotyped donors of the cohort, an average of approximately 240,000 unique TCR beta nucleotide sequences was sequenced per donor, of which 15% to 20% were non-productive. A later genetic analysis took genome-wide SNP genotypes for about 65% of the 666 donors and used that subset as a discovery cohort. The study used immunosequencing to profile the T cell repertoires of 600 to 850 subjects and linked those repertoires to cytomegalovirus serostatus. An earlier analysis of several hundred of the donors applied high-throughput TCR beta sequencing to assess whether each TCR beta V gene segment acted as functional or pseudogenic. Both class I and class II loci were covered by HLA typing, at four-digit resolution. All discovery cohort repertoires had been generated on a single sequencing platform. To study patterns of TCR occurrence, a later analysis re-analyzed previously published TCR beta repertoires from 666 donors and added high-resolution HLA genotyping. In addition to the first cohort of 666 subjects, a separate validation cohort of 120 different subjects was used.

The cohort comprised fewer than 750 healthy bone marrow donors. All cohort members were sampled while nominally healthy, although unrecorded immune exposures were likely present. The donor was CMV seronegative and belonged to the group of roughly 330 seronegative cohort members. A peripheral blood sample was provided by each donor, and peripheral blood mononuclear cells were used for TCR beta sequencing. Genomic DNA extraction from the blood cell samples was performed with the Qiagen DNeasy Blood Extraction Kit. According to the germline V gene, CDR1 reads KGHSH and CDR2 reads LQKENI. The CDR3 starts with the cysteine, ends with the phenylalanine, and has 16 residues. Of the read, only the CDR3 DNA is kept; its 48 bases are in frame from base 1. Relative to germline, V is 5 bases shorter and J is 8 bases shorter, with 19 bases between their ends. The receptor library was made with the immunoSEQ multiplex PCR assay. A mixture of 60 forward primers for TCR Vbeta segments and 13 reverse primers for TCR Jbeta segments was used in the multiplex PCR. Amplification of the CDR3 region of rearranged TCR beta genes was performed with a multiplex PCR assay on genomic DNA. The amplified TCR beta libraries were sequenced on the Illumina HiSeq System as 87-base-pair reads. Per the source publication's procedure: In a later analysis, tens of millions of unique TCR beta chains were counted across the approximately 640 repertoires, and approximately 9.9 million of these chains were shared by at least two donors. To remove PCR and sequencing errors, raw reads were error-corrected and collapsed into unique sequences using a nearest-neighbor algorithm that merged closely related sequences. V, D and J gene segments were assigned by aligning CDR3 sequences to IMGT reference sequences. For a sequence to be retained, at least a six-nucleotide match to both a V gene segment and a J gene segment was required. Rearrangements were called productive when the CDR3 lacked stop codons and stayed in frame with V and J; all others were non-productive. Following IMGT convention, CDR3 was defined as the stretch from the second conserved V-encoded cysteine up to the conserved J-encoded phenylalanine. In an earlier analysis of more than 550 of the donors, sequences lacking an unambiguous match to a single V gene segment were excluded. An earlier analysis of about 600 of the donors called V segments functional above 56.7% productive rearrangements and segregating when the between-donor standard deviation exceeded 5%. A statistical classification framework was built to diagnose cytomegalovirus status from the catalog of TCR beta chain sequences. In a later analysis, V and J genes were assigned by comparing TCR nucleotide sequences against IMGT/GENE-DB human TR gene sequences. A later analysis assigned CDR3 sequences and most-parsimonious VDJ recombination scenarios with the TCRdist pipeline. A later analysis defined each TCR beta chain by its CDR3 amino acid sequence plus V-gene family, and excluded reads lacking a unique V-gene family. As a way to deal with suspected cross-contamination and a sequencing artifact, a later analysis dropped 450 to 600 nucleotide sequences that were highly shared and had low generation probability. For each public chain, a later analysis derived a clonal expansion index from normalized ranks of inferred template counts within each repertoire. In a later analysis, generation probabilities were computed using a VDJ recombination model fitted to out-of-frame rearrangements, and the results were checked against IGoR. Hypergeometric tests were used in a later analysis to score TCR-TCR, TCR-HLA and TCR-CMV co-occurrence, with a repertoire-size bias correction applied to the TCR pairs. In a later analysis, false discovery rates were estimated by permuting HLA or CMV assignments 20 times. In a later analysis, co-occurring TCRs were grouped using DBSCAN, with TCRdist sequence similarity added in when clustering inside HLA-allele-positive subsets. Repertoires with fewer than 30,000 or more than 120,000 public chains were left out of co-occurrence clustering, as were a handful of repertoires with anomalous nucleotide sharing. What TCRdb holds here is the immuneACCESS table cut down to in-frame rearrangements. Part of the clones is not present; checked against another copy, under half of the missing clones reflect an unresolved V gene, and the others are unexplained. Clone size and the V and J calls come from that table; the DNA yielded D and trimming. The sample table gives 95,000 to 150,000 clones. Roughly 4% of the sample belongs to the ten largest clones.

Points the paper makes about the study in general: In a later analysis, the rate of TCR association differed among HLA loci, with DRB1 alleles having the most associated TCRs and HLA-C alleles having the fewest. Specific HLA alleles were associated with some 15,000 TCR beta sequences at a false discovery rate of 0.05 in a later analysis. Some IMGT-functional V segments, including TRBV6-2 and TRBV6-3, could not be told apart with the 87-base-pair reads, so those segments were excluded. Compared with the roughly 670-donor mean, donors in an Asian-associated ancestry cluster had fewer N-insertions in productive TCRs, according to a later genetic analysis. A further reported finding was that TCR beta sequences accurately predicted the HLA-A and HLA-B alleles for most subjects in the first cohort. Presence/absence analyses assumed roughly uniform sequencing depth across donors, an assumption that may not hold. A few of the identified cytomegalovirus-associated TCR beta chains were confirmed in vitro to be specific for cytomegalovirus antigens. The cohort was sequenced for TCR beta chains only, and without alpha or paired-chain data the features that could be detected were limited. The authors suggested that the approach could potentially be extended to other disease states and immunological phenotypes. The earlier analysis of approximately 540 of the donors excluded 15 to 20 rarely observed V segments, including chromosome 9 orphons, because counts were too low. When HLA alleles, especially DR and DQ, strongly co-occurred, TCR associations were difficult to assign to individual alleles. Linkage disequilibrium might explain the correlated functional status among segregating V segments, but an unknown experimental factor could not be ruled out. A later genetic analysis associated a missense DCLRE1C variant with V-gene and J-gene trimming of TCR beta chains, and an independent cohort replicated the association. Several of the top co-occurrence clusters appeared to be linked to parvovirus B19, influenza, CMV and Epstein-Barr virus, according to a later analysis. A later analysis found that HLA-associated TCR beta chains were more clonally expanded and had lower generation probabilities than equally common non-associated chains. Most CMV-associated TCR beta chains appeared to be HLA-restricted in a later analysis, and the HLA associations seemed to be driven largely by CMV exposure. In an earlier analysis of some 500 of the donors, most TCR beta V segments were observed in productive rearrangements about 87% or about 30% of the time, broadly matching IMGT annotations. The only immune exposure information available for the cohort was CMV serostatus. A cluster of highly shared sequence variants was judged likely to be a technical artifact of the sequencing pipeline. The classifier was reported to diagnose cytomegalovirus status with high specificity and sensitivity in both the original cohort and the validation cohort. HLA typing was unavailable for some donors at each locus, so association tests used only the typed subset. While some public TCRs were present in many individuals, most TCR sequences turned up only very rarely across donors. In the study, approximately 150 TCR beta chains were listed as associated with cytomegalovirus.

The specimen sequenced was PBMCs. The clonotype comes from a man aged 18-30 years in good health and CMV-seronegative. Rearrangement joined TRBV18 to TRBJ1-6; the D gene is not confidently resolved. The CDR3 corresponds to CASSRPSGVLDSPLHF. The DNA sequence reads TGTGCCAGCTCAAGACCGTCCGGGGTGTTGGATTCACCCCTCCACTTT.